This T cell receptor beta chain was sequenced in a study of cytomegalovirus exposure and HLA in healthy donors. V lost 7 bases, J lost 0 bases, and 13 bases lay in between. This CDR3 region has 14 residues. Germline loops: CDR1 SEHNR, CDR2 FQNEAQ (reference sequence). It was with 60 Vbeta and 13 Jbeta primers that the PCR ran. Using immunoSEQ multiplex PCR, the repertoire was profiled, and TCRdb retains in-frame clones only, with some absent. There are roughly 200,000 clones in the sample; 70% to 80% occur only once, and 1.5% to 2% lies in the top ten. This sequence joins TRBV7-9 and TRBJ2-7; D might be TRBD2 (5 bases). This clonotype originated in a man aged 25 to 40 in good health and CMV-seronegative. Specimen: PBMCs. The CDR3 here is CASTPERISYEQYF. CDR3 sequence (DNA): TGTGCCAGCACGCCTGAGCGGATCTCCTACGAGCAGTACTTC.